These 23 T cell receptor beta chains were sequenced from one sample in a study of low-dose radiotherapy and immunotherapy resistance in tumors. Time point here: before trial treatment. cDNA synthesis used a TRAV/TRBV-specific primer set for both chains. With a V-primer adapter and a constant-region primer, TCRs were amplified for about 20 PCR cycles. MiXCR, applied by TCRdb to the reads, yields one record per CDR3 protein. The profile shows some 82,000 distinct CDR3 sequences, under 20% of them singletons. Sequences were derived from PBMCs, sampled before treatment. The receptors stem from a male donor with prostate cancer.

This clonotype was recorded at least ten times. The chain employs TRBV5-5 and TRBJ2-2, with D uncertain. The V end lost 1 base, the J end lost 0 bases, and 4 bases lay between the germline ends. Per the germline V gene, CDR1 is SGHKS and CDR2 is YYEKEE (reference sequence). The CDR3 contains 14 residues. DNA of the CDR3: TGTGCCAGCAGCTTGTCAGCGAACACCGGGGAGCTGTTTTTT. As protein: CASSLSANTGELFF.

This chain connects TRBV6-2 or TRBV6-3 to TRBJ2-7; 11 bases agree with TRBD2. Germline-derived CDR1 and CDR2 are MNHEY and SVGEGT. V was clipped by 5 bases and J by 3 bases; unmatched bases: 6. The CDR3 covers 15 residues. Here the CDR3 DNA reads TGTGCCAGCAGTGAGGACGGGACTAGCGGCTACGAGCAGTACTTC. Translation gives CASSEDGTSGYEQYF.

This clonotype was counted many times. The genes are TRBV2 and TRBJ2-3, with 10 nucleotides matching TRBD2. Germline assignment: CDR1 SNHLY and CDR2 FYNNEI. Losses at the gene ends were 6 bases for V and 6 bases for J; bases not matched to a gene: 9. The CDR3 loop spans 15 amino acids. In DNA, the CDR3 is TGTGCCAGCAGGGGGAGCGGGGGGGCCGGGGATACGCAGTATTTT. Amino acid sequence: CASRGSGGAGDTQYF. Full variable domain (remainder filled in from reference TRBV2 and TRBJ2-3): EPEVTQTPSHQVTQMGQEVILRCVPISNHLYFYWYRQILGQKVEFLVSFYNNEISEKSEIFDDQFSVERPDGSNFTLKIRSTKLEDSAMYFCASRGSGGAGDTQYFGPGTRLTVL.

This clonotype was seen ten or more times. The chain recombines TRBV12-3 or TRBV12-4 with TRBJ2-2; D is ambiguous. The CDR3 has 13 residues. V lost 1 base and J lost 5, with 5 bases in between. Here the CDR3 DNA reads TGTGCCAGCAGTTTAGGTCCAACCGGGGAGCTGTTTTTT. Residues: CASSLGPTGELFF.

To note about this clonotype: It differs at one base from a far larger clone, so likely a read error. The V and J genes are TRBV5-1 and TRBJ2-7, with 7 bases aligning to TRBD1. In germline, CDR1 is SGHRS, CDR2 YFSETQ. The CDR3 consists of 13 residues. Germline trimming cut 4 bases from V and 7 bases from J; bases unmatched to any gene: 8. The CDR3 nucleotides read TGCGCCAGCAGCCCACAGGGGATGTATGAGCAGTACTTC. Protein: CASSPQGMYEQYF.

This clonotype was detected many times. J is TRBJ2-1 and V is TRBV7-9, with D tentatively TRBD1 (6 bases). CDR1 and CDR2 from the germline V gene are SEHNR and FQNEAQ (reference sequence). The length of the CDR3 is 14 residues. V lost 1 base and J lost 6, with 10 bases in between. The DNA of the CDR3 is TGTGCCAGCAGCTTAGAGGGACACCCCAATGAGCAGTTCTTC. Its protein is CASSLEGHPNEQFF.

Only a few counts were recorded for this clonotype. The chain recombines TRBV30 with TRBJ1-6, with TRBD1 matching 7 bases. J lost 7 bases, V lost 1 base, and 4 bases had no gene match. This CDR3 spans 14 amino acids. CDR1 GTSNPN and CDR2 SVGIG come from the germline V gene (reference sequence). CDR3 amino acids: CAWSAGGGNSPLHF. The CDR3 region has the DNA TGTGCCTGGAGTGCAGGGGGGGGGAATTCACCCCTCCACTTT.

This clonotype was recorded at least ten times. This chain connects TRBV7-9 to TRBJ2-7; 11 bases agree with TRBD2. Germline V CDR1 and CDR2: SEHNR, FQNEAQ (reference sequence). Trimming at V came to 5 bases and at J to 6 bases, leaving 6 bases not matched to a gene. The CDR3 spans 14 residues. CDR3 region: CASSLGLAGGEQYF. The CDR3 DNA is TGTGCCAGCAGCCTGGGTCTAGCGGGAGGCGAGCAGTACTTC.

There are many counts of this clonotype. This rearrangement joins TRBV11-2 to TRBJ2-1; D gene unclear. The CDR3 has 15 residues. Trimming stripped 2 bases from V and 4 bases from J, with 12 bases between. Germline CDR1 is SGHAT and CDR2 is FQNNGV. The CDR3 nucleotides read TGTGCCAGCAGCTTATACGGTCTAGGATACAATGAGCAGTTCTTC. This translates into CASSLYGLGYNEQFF. The full variable domain, rest sourced from reference TRBV11-2 and TRBJ2-1, is EAGVAQSPRYKIIEKRQSVAFWCNPISGHATLYWYQQILGQGPKLLIQFQNNGVVDDSQLPKDRFSAERLKGVDSTLKIQPAKLEDSAVYLCASSLYGLGYNEQFFGPGTRLTVL.

This clonotype was seen ten or more times. The chain employs TRBV7-2 and TRBJ2-3; no firm D call. The CDR3 runs to 13 residues. The germline V gene encodes CDR1 SGHTA and CDR2 FQGNSA. The V gene lost 5 bases and the J gene lost 1 base, with 7 bases spanning the gap. The CDR3 sequence: CASSSYRTDTQYF. The CDR3 nucleotides read TGTGCCAGCAGCAGCTATCGCACAGATACGCAGTATTTT.

The J gene is TRBJ2-1, the V gene TRBV20-1, with D perhaps matching TRBD1 or TRBD2 (6 bases each). From germline, CDR1 is DFQATT and CDR2 SNEGSKA (reference sequence). The germline V and J ends were trimmed by 1 base and 0 bases, with 10 bases remaining between them. The CDR3 runs to 15 residues. The CDR3 sequence: CSARGGAVSYNEQFF. Here the CDR3 DNA reads TGCAGTGCTAGAGGGGGGGCGGTCTCCTACAATGAGCAGTTCTTC.

The sample holds many counts of this clonotype. The chain links TRBV5-4 to TRBJ2-2; no definite D call. V was cut by 0 bases and J by 1 base, with 4 bases left in between. The CDR3 consists of 14 residues. CDR1 is SGHNT, CDR2 YYREEE, per germline (reference sequence). The CDR3 DNA is TGTGCCAGCAGCTTGGAGAAGAACACCGGGGAGCTGTTTTTT. This translates into CASSLEKNTGELFF.

At least ten counts were recorded for this clonotype. CDR3 DNA: TGTGCCAGCAGTTACTCGAATCGGCGGGACGCCTACAATGAGCAGTTCTTC. Its protein is CASSYSNRRDAYNEQFF. The chain employs TRBV6-5 and TRBJ2-1; D perhaps matches TRBD2 (6 bases). Germline V lookup: CDR1 MNHEY, CDR2 SVGAGI. This CDR3 comprises 17 residues. Trimming cost V 0 bases and J 2 bases, with 14 bases left between them.

This clonotype was counted many times. This rearrangement joins TRBV7-3 to TRBJ1-6; D perhaps matches TRBD1 (5 bases). The V and J ends lost 7 bases and 4 bases respectively, with 14 bases between them. The CDR3 runs 15 residues. Germline CDR1 reads SGHTA; CDR2 reads FQGTGA. DNA of the CDR3: TGTGCCAGCACCGTTCTTTGGGGGTATAATTCACCCCTCCACTTT. It codes for CASTVLWGYNSPLHF.

This clonotype has a count of ten or more. The rearrangement uses TRBV20-1 and TRBJ2-5; perhaps D is TRBD1 or TRBD2 (5 bases each). Per the germline V gene, CDR1 is DFQATT and CDR2 is SNEGSKA (reference sequence). V was trimmed by 4 bases and J by 5 bases, leaving 11 bases between them. The CDR3 has 12 amino acids. The CDR3 DNA sequence: TGCAGTGCTACTGAGGGGTCGGAGACCCAGTACTTC. Translated: CSATEGSETQYF.

This clonotype was detected many times. This sequence joins TRBV4-1 and TRBJ1-1; TRBD1 matches 9 bases. The CDR3 is 18 amino acids. The germline V gene has CDR1 MGHRA and CDR2 YSYEKL. The trim removed 3 bases at V and 1 base at J, leaving 12 bases unmatched. Written as DNA, the CDR3 is TGCGCCAGCAGCCAGGACCTAACAGGGGGCCTTAGGAACACTGAAGCTTTCTTT. This codes for CASSQDLTGGLRNTEAFF.

V and J are TRBV7-2 and TRBJ1-5; D remains unclear. Germline V CDR1 and CDR2: SGHTA, FQGNSA. This CDR3 spans 14 amino acids. Trimming cost V 4 bases and J 2 bases, with 9 bases left between them. The CDR3 DNA reads as TGTGCCAGCAGCTCGCGTTCGGGCAATCAGCCCCAGCATTTT. Translating gives CASSSRSGNQPQHF.

In its sample, this clonotype was seen many times. Written as DNA, the CDR3 is TGTGCCAGCAGTCTGACCGGGGATGAGCAGTTCTTC. Translated, it gives CASSLTGDEQFF. The rearrangement uses TRBV12-3 or TRBV12-4 and TRBJ2-1, with D maybe TRBD2 (5 bases). The CDR3 loop spans 12 amino acids. V gave up 5 bases and J gave up 8 bases, with 10 bases separating them.

This clonotype was observed at least ten times. The rearrangement links TRBV20-1 to TRBJ1-1; D may be TRBD1 (5 bases). Per the germline V gene, CDR1 is DFQATT and CDR2 is SNEGSKA (reference sequence). The CDR3 contains 12 residues. The germline V and J ends were trimmed by 5 bases and 11 bases, with 18 bases remaining between them. CDR3 sequence (DNA): TGCAGTGCTCCCGGGGGTAACGTAGGGGCTTTCTTT. This sequence encodes CSAPGGNVGAFF.

This clonotype was observed many times. The chain has TRBV29-1 and TRBJ1-5, with D maybe TRBD1 (5 bases). With 1 base removed from V and 2 bases from J, the gap between germline ends came to 12 bases. This CDR3 spans 15 amino acids. Germline V gives CDR1 SQVTM, CDR2 ANQGSEA. DNA of the CDR3: TGCAGCGTTGAAGTCGACAGTCTTGGCAATCAGCCCCAGCATTTT. Its protein product is CSVEVDSLGNQPQHF.

This clonotype was picked up a small number of times. V usage is TRBV5-1 and J usage is TRBJ2-5; TRBD1 matches 11 bases. J lost 1 base, V lost 4 bases, and 9 bases had no gene match. The CDR3 contains 17 residues. From germline, CDR1 is SGHRS and CDR2 YFSETQ. The CDR3 DNA follows: TGCGCCAGCAGCCCAAACCCGGGACAGGGGGTCCAAGAGACCCAGTACTTC. Amino acid sequence: CASSPNPGQGVQETQYF.

The table lists this clonotype with a few counts. It is unclear where the CDR3 begins or ends on the DNA, so no DNA is shown, and the CDR3 is as TCRdb lists it. The gene calls are TRBV5-5 and TRBJ2-2; the D call of TRBD2 is as the table states it, not checked on the DNA. Germline-derived CDR1 and CDR2 are SGHKS and YYEKEE (reference sequence). Both ends counted, the CDR3 spans 18 residues. CDR3 protein: CASRAPDGRANTGELFFF.

This clonotype was counted many times. The chain employs TRBV29-1 and TRBJ2-7, with TRBD2 identical over 9 bases. The CDR3 extends over 11 amino acids. The ends lost 7 bases at V and 9 bases at J; junction bases unmatched: 7. Germline CDR1 is SQVTM and CDR2 is ANQGSEA. The DNA of the CDR3 is TGCAGCGGAGATAGCGGGGGAATGCAGTACTTC. It specifies CSGDSGGMQYF.